This TCR beta chain appears in the sequencing data of a study of blood T cell repertoires in COVID-19. The germline V and J ends were trimmed by 4 bases and 0 bases, with 6 bases remaining between them. Germline lookup yields CDR1 LNHDA and CDR2 SQIVND (reference sequence). This CDR3 has 13 amino acids. The protocol was immunoSEQ multiplex PCR, while the TCRdb copy is restricted to in-frame clones and leaves out a portion. The sample has under 120,000 clones, more than 80% seen once. The sequenced sample was peripheral blood. The TCR comes from a woman older than 75 with acute or convalescent COVID-19. The chain has TRBV19 and TRBJ1-1; D gene ambiguous. The CDR3 loop is CASSTGLNTEAFF. The DNA for the CDR3 is TGTGCCAGTAGTACCGGTCTGAACACTGAAGCTTTCTTT.